Below, 21 T cell receptor beta chains from the same sample are listed, as sequenced in a study of T cell responses to AZD1222 COVID-19 vaccine. Method: immunoSEQ multiplex PCR; TCRdb's copy keeps in-frame clones and lacks some. The sample shows approximately 120,000 clones, roughly 92% of them seen only once. Sequenced here: peripheral blood, sampled on day 0 of AZD1222 vaccination. These receptors all come from an adult in good health.

The chain uses TRBV6-5 and TRBJ2-7; 10 bases line up with TRBD1. V lost 6 bases to trimming and J lost 0 bases; unmatched junction nucleotides: 2. The CDR3 sequence is 14 residues long. CDR1 and CDR2 from the germline V gene are MNHEY and SVGAGI. CDR3 nucleotides: TGTGCCAGCAGGGACAGGGGGGCCTCCTACGAGCAGTACTTC. Its protein product is CASRDRGASYEQYF.

The V and J genes are TRBV10-3 and TRBJ2-7; D is undetermined. V dropped 4 bases and J dropped 3 bases, with 4 bases sitting between them. Germline V gives CDR1 ENHRY, CDR2 SYGVKD. This CDR3 contains 11 residues. The CDR3 nucleotides read TGTGCCATCAGTGGGGGCTACGAGCAGTACTTC. It yields the protein CAISGGYEQYF.

The chain employs TRBV20-1 and TRBJ2-1; 7 bases agree with TRBD2. V shed 5 bases and J 7 bases; nucleotides not matched to a gene: 2. The CDR3 consists of 11 residues. The V gene's germline CDR1 is DFQATT and CDR2 SNEGSKA (reference sequence). Here the CDR3 DNA reads TGCAGTGCTCGACTAGCTAATGAGCAGTTCTTC. Translating it yields CSARLANEQFF.

Comment on this clone: Since a much larger clone is just one base distant, this may be a read error. Other nucleotide sequences from this sample produce the same CDR3. The chain employs TRBV6-4 and TRBJ2-3; 11 bases are a match to TRBD2. V gave up 0 bases and J gave up 4 bases; unmatched junction bases: 0. Germline CDR1 MRHNA, CDR2 SNTAGT. The CDR3 runs 15 residues. The CDR3 protein is CASSDSSGGADTQYF. The CDR3 bases are TGTGCCAGCAGTGACTCTAGCGGGGGGGCAGATACGCAGTATTTT.

This rearrangement joins TRBV6-2 or TRBV6-3 to TRBJ2-3, with D uncertain. The CDR3 has 15 residues. CDR1 MNHEY and CDR2 SVGEGT come from the germline V gene. V was clipped by 0 bases and J by 3 bases, with 10 bases between them. The CDR3 DNA reads TGTGCCAGCAGTTACTCGAGCCAGCCAACAGATACGCAGTATTTT. It translates to CASSYSSQPTDTQYF.

Only one count was recorded for this clone. The rearrangement links TRBV7-6 to TRBJ1-2; tentative D call: TRBD1 (5 bases). V was cut by 4 bases and J by 4 bases, with 13 bases left in between. Germline CDR1 and CDR2: SGHVS and FNYEAQ. CDR3 length: 14 residues. Here the CDR3 DNA reads TGTGCCAGCAGCTCCGCTTGGGGACCCTATGGCTACACCTTC. Translating it yields CASSSAWGPYGYTF.

The chain carries TRBV6-2 or TRBV6-3 and TRBJ2-3; 7 positions agree with TRBD1. This CDR3 region has 13 residues. CDR1 and CDR2 (germline): MNHEY, SVGEGT. Losses at the gene ends were 2 bases for V and 6 bases for J; bases not matched to a gene: 2. The CDR3 nucleotides are TGTGCCAGCAGTTACACGACAGGGGATACGCAGTATTTT. Translated, it gives CASSYTTGDTQYF.

The chain has TRBV7-6 and TRBJ2-7, with 9 positions matching TRBD1. Germline V lookup: CDR1 SGHVS, CDR2 FNYEAQ. Trimming removed 5 bases from V and 1 base from J; junction bases left unmatched: 6. The CDR3 extends over 15 amino acids. In DNA, the CDR3 is TGTGCCAGCAGCCTTGGACAGGGGCCATCCTACGAGCAGTACTTC. This translates into CASSLGQGPSYEQYF.

The rearrangement joins TRBV7-2 to TRBJ2-3, with 10 bases aligning to TRBD2. The J segment lost 2 bases and the V segment lost 1 base, leaving 3 bases of the junction unmatched. Per the germline V gene, CDR1 is SGHTA and CDR2 is FQGNSA. The CDR3 consists of 16 residues. As DNA, the CDR3 is TGTGCCAGCAGCTTAGTACTAGCGGGGTCCACAGATACGCAGTATTTT. Its protein is CASSLVLAGSTDTQYF.

This chain links TRBV15 with TRBJ2-7; D may be TRBD1 or TRBD2 (6 bases each). Germline CDR1 reads LNHNV; CDR2 reads YYDKDF (reference sequence). The V end lost 2 bases, the J end lost 6 bases, and 17 bases lay between the germline ends. The CDR3 runs to 15 residues. The CDR3 DNA reads as TGTGCCACCAGCAGACTCACTAGCCAGGGGACCGAGCAGTACTTC. Translating it yields CATSRLTSQGTEQYF.

The V gene is TRBV4-2, the J gene TRBJ1-1; D is possibly TRBD1 (6 bases). The CDR3 runs 13 residues. Germline V gene lookup returns CDR1 LGHNA and CDR2 YNFKEQ. V lost 5 bases, J lost 1 base, and 8 bases lay in between. DNA for the CDR3: TGTGCCAGCAGCGGGACACCGAACACTGAAGCTTTCTTT. This codes for CASSGTPNTEAFF.

V is TRBV24-1 and J is TRBJ2-1; D remains unclear. This CDR3 comprises 13 residues. The germline V gene has CDR1 KGHDR and CDR2 SFDVKD. V lost 3 bases and J lost 8, with 10 bases in between. The CDR3 DNA follows: TGTGCCACCAGTGATCCTACAAGCGATGAGCAGTTCTTC. This encodes CATSDPTSDEQFF.

The sample holds one count of this clone. The chain is built from TRBV7-6 and TRBJ1-3; D ambiguous. Germline values: CDR1 SGHVS, CDR2 FNYEAQ. Trimming pared 5 bases from V and 5 bases from J, leaving 13 bases between. The CDR3 runs to 14 residues. Here the CDR3 reads CASSPTDGRNTIYF. The CDR3 DNA is TGTGCCAGCAGCCCCACAGACGGTAGAAACACCATATATTTT.

The CDR3 DNA is TGTGCCAGCAGACGAGACAGCTATGGCTACACCTTC. Its protein product is CASRRDSYGYTF. The chain employs TRBV7-2 and TRBJ1-2, with D perhaps matching TRBD1 (5 bases). Deletions cut 6 bases from V and 4 bases from J, with 9 bases between. The CDR3 has 12 amino acids. Per the germline V gene, CDR1 is SGHTA and CDR2 is FQGNSA.

The count of this clone is one. This rearrangement joins TRBV21-1 to TRBJ1-1; the table assigns TRBD1, which was not confirmed against the DNA. TRBV21-1 is a documented pseudogene. The CDR3 runs 13 residues. The CDR3 DNA reads as TGTGCCAGCACCAAAACCAGAAACACTGAAGCTTTCTTT. Its protein product is CASTKTRNTEAFF.

The V gene is TRBV3-1 (or the pseudogene TRBV3-2), the J gene TRBJ2-2; 8 bases agree with TRBD2. The trim removed 6 bases at V and 2 bases at J, leaving 5 bases unmatched. In germline, CDR1 is LGHDT, CDR2 YNNKEL (reference sequence). This CDR3 has 15 amino acids. CDR3 amino acids: CASRNRGGNTGELFF. The CDR3 DNA reads as TGTGCCAGCAGAAACCGGGGGGGCAACACCGGGGAGCTGTTTTTT.

The chain has TRBV16 and TRBJ1-1, with D tentatively TRBD1 (6 bases). Germline-derived CDR1 and CDR2 are KGHSY and FQNENV. The V end lost 3 bases, the J end lost 6 bases, and 14 bases lay between the germline ends. The CDR3 covers 14 residues. The CDR3 is CASSHRPGAPEAFF. The CDR3 DNA is TGTGCCAGCAGCCATCGGCCAGGGGCTCCTGAAGCTTTCTTT.

The rearrangement joins TRBV7-8 to TRBJ2-1; 7 nucleotides align to TRBD1. CDR1 SGHVS and CDR2 FQNEAQ come from the germline V gene. V trimming: 0 bases; J trimming: 9 bases; junction bases outside the gene matches: 2. The CDR3 has 13 amino acids. The CDR3 DNA sequence: TGTGCCAGCAGCTTAGCGAGACAGGGTGAGCAGTTCTTC. This encodes CASSLARQGEQFF.

V usage is TRBV6-1 and J usage is TRBJ2-7; maybe TRBD1 (5 bases). Trimming shortened V by 2 bases and J by 2 bases, and 22 bases separated the two germline ends. Looked up from germline, CDR1 is MNHNS and CDR2 is SASEGT. The CDR3 consists of 18 residues. CDR3 sequence: CASSERYPTAIRPYEQYF. CDR3 DNA: TGTGCCAGCAGTGAAAGGTACCCGACAGCCATCCGACCCTACGAGCAGTACTTC.

The V gene is TRBV2, the J gene TRBJ2-3, with 10 bases identical to TRBD2. Per germline, CDR1 SNHLY and CDR2 FYNNEI. The CDR3 consists of 16 residues. Losses at the gene ends were 5 bases for V and 1 base for J; bases not matched to a gene: 6. The CDR3 DNA sequence: TGTGCCAGCAGTACCGGGACTAGCGCTGGCACAGATACGCAGTATTTT. This gives the protein CASSTGTSAGTDTQYF.

The chain has TRBV7-6 and TRBJ2-5; D call uncertain. Trimming removed 1 base from V and 5 bases from J, with 5 bases in between. This CDR3 spans 12 amino acids. Germline-derived CDR1 and CDR2 are SGHVS and FNYEAQ. CDR3 amino acids: CASSLVSETQYF. The CDR3 nucleotides read TGTGCCAGCAGCTTAGTATCCGAGACCCAGTACTTC.